This TCR beta chain stems from a study of cytomegalovirus exposure and HLA in healthy donors. After removal of 2 bases from V and 7 bases from J, the junction contained 8 bases not matched to a gene. The CDR3 length is 15 residues. Looked up from germline, CDR1 is MDHEN and CDR2 is SYDVKM. PCR primers comprised 60 Vbeta and 13 Jbeta primers. Clones were read by immunoSEQ multiplex PCR, and TCRdb kept only the in-frame ones, dropping some. The sample totals under 100,000 clones. The chain uses TRBV28 and TRBJ2-1; TRBD2 matches 7 bases. The sequence derives from a woman under 40 in good health and CMV-seronegative. The sequencing sample was made of PBMCs. CDR3 in DNA: TGTGCCAGCAGTTTACGGGGTCGACTAGCTAATGAGCAGTTCTTC. It yields the protein CASSLRGRLANEQFF.